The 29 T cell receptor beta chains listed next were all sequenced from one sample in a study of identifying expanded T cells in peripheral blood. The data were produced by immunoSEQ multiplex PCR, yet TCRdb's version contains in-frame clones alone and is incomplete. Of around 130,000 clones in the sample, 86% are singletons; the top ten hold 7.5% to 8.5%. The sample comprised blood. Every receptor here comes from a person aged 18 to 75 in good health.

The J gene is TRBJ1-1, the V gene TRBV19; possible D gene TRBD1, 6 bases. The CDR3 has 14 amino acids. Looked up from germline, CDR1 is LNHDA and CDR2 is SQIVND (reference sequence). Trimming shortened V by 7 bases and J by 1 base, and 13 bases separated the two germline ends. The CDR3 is CASNEQGENTEAFF. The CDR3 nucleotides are TGTGCCAGTAACGAACAGGGAGAGAACACTGAAGCTTTCTTT.

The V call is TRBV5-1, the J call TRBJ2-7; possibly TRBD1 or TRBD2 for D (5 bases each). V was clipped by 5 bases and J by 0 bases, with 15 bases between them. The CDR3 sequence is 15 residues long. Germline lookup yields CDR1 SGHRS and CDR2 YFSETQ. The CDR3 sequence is CASSNAGTGSYEQYF. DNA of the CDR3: TGCGCCAGCAGTAACGCCGGGACGGGCTCCTACGAGCAGTACTTC.

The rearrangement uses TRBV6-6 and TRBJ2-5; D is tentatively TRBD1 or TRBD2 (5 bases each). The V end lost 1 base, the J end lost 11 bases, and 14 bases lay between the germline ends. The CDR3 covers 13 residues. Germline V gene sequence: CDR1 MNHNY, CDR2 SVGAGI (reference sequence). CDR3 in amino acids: CASSYLSVEGQYF. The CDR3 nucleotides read TGTGCCAGCAGTTACTTATCCGTCGAGGGGCAGTACTTC.

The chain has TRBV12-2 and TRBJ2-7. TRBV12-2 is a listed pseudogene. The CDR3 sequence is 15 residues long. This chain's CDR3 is CASRHYPPKNLEQYF. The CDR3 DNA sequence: TGTGCAAGTCGCCATTATCCACCAAAAAACCTCGAGCAGTACTTC.

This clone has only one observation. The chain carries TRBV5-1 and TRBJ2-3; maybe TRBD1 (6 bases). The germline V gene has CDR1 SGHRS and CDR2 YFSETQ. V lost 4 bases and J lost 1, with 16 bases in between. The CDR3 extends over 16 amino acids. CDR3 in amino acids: CASSLRDTRGTDTQYF. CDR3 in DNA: TGCGCCAGCAGCCTACGGGACACCAGAGGCACAGATACGCAGTATTTT. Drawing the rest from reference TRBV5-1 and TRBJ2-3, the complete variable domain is KAGVTQTPRYLIKTRGQQVTLSCSPISGHRSVSWYQQTPGQGLQFLFEYFSETQRNKGNFPGRFSGRQFSNSRSEMNVSTLELGDSALYLCASSLRDTRGTDTQYFGPGTRLTVL.

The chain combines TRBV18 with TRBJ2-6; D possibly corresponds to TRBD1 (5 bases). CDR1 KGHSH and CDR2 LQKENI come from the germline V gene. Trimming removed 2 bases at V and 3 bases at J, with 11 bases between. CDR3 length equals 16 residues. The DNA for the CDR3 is TGTGCCAGCTCACCAAGGGCAGGGCGTGGGGCCAACGTCCTGACTTTC. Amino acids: CASSPRAGRGANVLTF.

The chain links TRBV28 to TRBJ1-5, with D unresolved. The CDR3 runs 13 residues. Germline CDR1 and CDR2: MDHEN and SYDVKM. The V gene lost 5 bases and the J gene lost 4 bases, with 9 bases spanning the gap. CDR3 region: CASSIRLNQPQHF. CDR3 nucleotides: TGTGCCAGCAGTATTAGGTTGAATCAGCCCCAGCATTTT.

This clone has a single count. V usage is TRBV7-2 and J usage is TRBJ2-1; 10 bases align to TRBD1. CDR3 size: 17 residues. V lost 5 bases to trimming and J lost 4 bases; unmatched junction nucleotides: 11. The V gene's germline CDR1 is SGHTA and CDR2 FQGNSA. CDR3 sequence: CASSPRQGAPFYNEQFF. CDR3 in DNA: TGTGCCAGCAGCCCAAGACAGGGGGCTCCCTTTTACAATGAGCAGTTCTTC. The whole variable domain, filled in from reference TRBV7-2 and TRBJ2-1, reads GAGVSQSPSNKVTEKGKDVELRCDPISGHTALYWYRQSLGQGLEFLIYFQGNSAPDKSGLPSDRFSAERTGGSVSTLTIQRTQQEDSAVYLCASSPRQGAPFYNEQFFGPGTRLTVL.

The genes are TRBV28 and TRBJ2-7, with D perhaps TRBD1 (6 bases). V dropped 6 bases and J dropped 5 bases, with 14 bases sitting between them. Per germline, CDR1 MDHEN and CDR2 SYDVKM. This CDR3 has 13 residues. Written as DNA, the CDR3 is TGTGCCAGCAGCCCAGGGGTCCCCCACGAGCAGTACTTC. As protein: CASSPGVPHEQYF.

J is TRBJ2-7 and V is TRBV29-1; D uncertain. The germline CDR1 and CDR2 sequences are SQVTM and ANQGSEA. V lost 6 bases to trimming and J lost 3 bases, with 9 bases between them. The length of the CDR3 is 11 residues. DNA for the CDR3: TGCAGCGTGGATGACGACTACGAGCAGTACTTC. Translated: CSVDDDYEQYF.

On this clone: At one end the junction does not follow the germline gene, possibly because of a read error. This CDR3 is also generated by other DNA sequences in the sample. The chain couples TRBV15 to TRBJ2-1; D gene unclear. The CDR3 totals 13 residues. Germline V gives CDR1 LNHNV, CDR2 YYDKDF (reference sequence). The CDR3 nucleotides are TGTGCCACCAGTAGAGACCGAAACAATGAGCAGTTCTTC. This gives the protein CATSRDRNNEQFF.

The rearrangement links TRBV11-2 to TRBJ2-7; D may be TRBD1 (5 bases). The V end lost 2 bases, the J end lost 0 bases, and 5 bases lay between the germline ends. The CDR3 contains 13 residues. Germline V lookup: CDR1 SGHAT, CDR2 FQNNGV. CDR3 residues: CASSLQGSYEQYF. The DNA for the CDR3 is TGTGCCAGCAGCTTACAGGGCTCCTACGAGCAGTACTTC.

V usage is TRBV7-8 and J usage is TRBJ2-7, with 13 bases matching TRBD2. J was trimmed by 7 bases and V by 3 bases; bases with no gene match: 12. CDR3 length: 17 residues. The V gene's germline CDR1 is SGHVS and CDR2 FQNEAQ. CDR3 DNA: TGTGCCAGCAGCTTCCGCAGACTAGCGGGAGGTGTGAGGGAGCAGTACTTC. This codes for CASSFRRLAGGVREQYF.

CDR3 protein: CASRRDRGYGYTF. The DNA for the CDR3 is TGTGCCAGCAGAAGGGACAGGGGCTATGGCTACACCTTC. V usage is TRBV2 and J usage is TRBJ1-2, with 10 positions matching TRBD1. Trimming removed 6 bases from V and 4 bases from J; junction bases left unmatched: 2. CDR3 length equals 13 residues. Germline CDR1 and CDR2: SNHLY and FYNNEI.

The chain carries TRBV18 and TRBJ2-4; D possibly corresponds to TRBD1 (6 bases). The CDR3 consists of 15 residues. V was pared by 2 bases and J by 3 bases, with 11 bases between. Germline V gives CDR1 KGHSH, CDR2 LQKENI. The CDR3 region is CASSPGGGVKNIQYF. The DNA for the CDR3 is TGTGCCAGCTCACCAGGGGGCGGAGTCAAAAACATTCAGTACTTC.

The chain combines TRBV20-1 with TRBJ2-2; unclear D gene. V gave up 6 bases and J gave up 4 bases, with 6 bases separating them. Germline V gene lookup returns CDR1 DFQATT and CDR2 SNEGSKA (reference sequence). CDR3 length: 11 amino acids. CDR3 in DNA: TGCAGTGCCCCCCTCACCGGGGAGCTGTTTTTT. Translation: CSAPLTGELFF.

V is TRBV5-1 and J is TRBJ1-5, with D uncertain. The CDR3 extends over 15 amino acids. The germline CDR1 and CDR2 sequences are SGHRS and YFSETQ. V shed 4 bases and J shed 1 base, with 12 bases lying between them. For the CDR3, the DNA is TGCGCCAGCAGCCCGCGGGGAGACAGCAATCAGCCCCAGCATTTT. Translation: CASSPRGDSNQPQHF.

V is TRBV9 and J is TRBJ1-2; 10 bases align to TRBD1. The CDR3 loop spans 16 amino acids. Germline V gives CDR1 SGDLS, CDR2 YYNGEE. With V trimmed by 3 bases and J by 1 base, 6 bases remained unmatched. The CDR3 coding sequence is TGTGCCAGCAGCGCGGACAGGGGGGACGTTAACTATGGCTACACCTTC. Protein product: CASSADRGDVNYGYTF.

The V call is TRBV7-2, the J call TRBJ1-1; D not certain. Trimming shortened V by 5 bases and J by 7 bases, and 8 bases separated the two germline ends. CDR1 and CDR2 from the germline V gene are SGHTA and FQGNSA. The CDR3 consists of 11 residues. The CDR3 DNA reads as TGTGCCAGCAGCCAATACGGTGAAGCTTTCTTT. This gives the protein CASSQYGEAFF.

CDR3 sequence (DNA): TGCGCCAGCAGCCAAGATCTTGTGGGGACCGGCTCACCCCTCCACTTT. This translates into CASSQDLVGTGSPLHF. The chain couples TRBV4-3 to TRBJ1-6; a weak D match, TRBD1 (5 bases). Germline-derived CDR1 and CDR2 are LGHNA and YSLEER. The V and J ends lost 0 bases and 10 bases respectively, with 16 bases between them. The CDR3 covers 16 residues.

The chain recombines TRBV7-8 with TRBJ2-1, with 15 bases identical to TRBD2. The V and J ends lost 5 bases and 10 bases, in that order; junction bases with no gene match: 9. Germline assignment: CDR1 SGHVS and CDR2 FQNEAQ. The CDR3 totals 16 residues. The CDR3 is CASSPRTSGRAEEQFF. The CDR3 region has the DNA TGTGCCAGCAGCCCCCGGACTAGCGGGAGGGCTGAGGAGCAGTTCTTC.

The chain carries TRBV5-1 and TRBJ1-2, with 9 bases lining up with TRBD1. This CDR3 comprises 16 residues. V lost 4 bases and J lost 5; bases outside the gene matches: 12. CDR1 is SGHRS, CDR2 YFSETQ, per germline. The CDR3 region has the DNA TGCGCCAGCAGCCTCCTATTTAGGACAGGGGCGTATGGCTACACCTTC. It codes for CASSLLFRTGAYGYTF.

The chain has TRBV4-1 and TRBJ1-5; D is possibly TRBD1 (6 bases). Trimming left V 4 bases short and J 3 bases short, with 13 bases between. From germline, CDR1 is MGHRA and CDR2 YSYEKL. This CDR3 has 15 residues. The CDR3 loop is CASSLLTGFNQPQHF. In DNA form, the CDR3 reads TGCGCCAGCAGCCTCCTGACAGGATTCAATCAGCCCCAGCATTTT.

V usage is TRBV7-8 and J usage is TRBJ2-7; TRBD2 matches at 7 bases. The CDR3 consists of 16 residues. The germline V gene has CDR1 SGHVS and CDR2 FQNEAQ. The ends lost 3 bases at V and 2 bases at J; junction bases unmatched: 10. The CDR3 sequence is CASSFNLGRETYEQYF. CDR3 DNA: TGTGCCAGCAGCTTTAATTTGGGGCGGGAGACCTACGAGCAGTACTTC.

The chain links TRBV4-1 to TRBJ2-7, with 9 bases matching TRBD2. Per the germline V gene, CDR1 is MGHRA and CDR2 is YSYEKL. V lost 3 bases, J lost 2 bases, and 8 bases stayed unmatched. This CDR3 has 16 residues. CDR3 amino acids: CASSHPGSGGTYEQYF. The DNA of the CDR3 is TGCGCCAGCAGCCACCCGGGGAGCGGGGGGACCTACGAGCAGTACTTC.

CDR3 loop: CASSVSRGLILGNTIYF. In DNA, the CDR3 is TGTGCCAGCAGTGTTTCCAGGGGATTGATCCTCGGAAACACCATATATTTT. The V call is TRBV6-1, the J call TRBJ1-3; D is perhaps TRBD1 (6 bases). The germline V and J ends were trimmed by 4 bases and 4 bases, with 20 bases remaining between them. Germline assignment: CDR1 MNHNS and CDR2 SASEGT. This CDR3 is built from 17 residues.

CDR3 residues: CASSLGTGGYGYTF. For the CDR3, the DNA is TGTGCCAGCAGCTTAGGGACTGGCGGCTATGGCTACACCTTC. This sequence joins TRBV7-2 and TRBJ1-2; D ambiguous. Trimming cost V 1 base and J 4 bases, with 10 bases left between them. The germline V gene has CDR1 SGHTA and CDR2 FQGNSA. This CDR3 has 14 amino acids.

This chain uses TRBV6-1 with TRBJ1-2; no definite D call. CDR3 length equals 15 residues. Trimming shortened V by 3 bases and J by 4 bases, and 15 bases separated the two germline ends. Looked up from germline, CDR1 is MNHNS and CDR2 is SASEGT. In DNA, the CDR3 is TGTGCCAGCAGTGATGACCTCCGGGTTAGCTATGGCTACACCTTC. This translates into CASSDDLRVSYGYTF.

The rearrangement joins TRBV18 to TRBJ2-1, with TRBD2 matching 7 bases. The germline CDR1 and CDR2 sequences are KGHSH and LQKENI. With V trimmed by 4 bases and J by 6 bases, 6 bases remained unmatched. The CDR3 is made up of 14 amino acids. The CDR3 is CASSREGRSNEQFF. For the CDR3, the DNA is TGTGCCAGCTCACGGGAGGGACGTAGCAATGAGCAGTTCTTC.